Listed below are T cell receptor beta chains from one sample, sequenced in a study of monozygotic twins with inflammatory bowel disease. TCRdb re-called the 5' RACE reads and gives one entry per CDR3 protein, without DNA. The sample has over 150,000 distinct CDR3 sequences. The specimen sequenced was blood. The receptors stem from a human donor with ulcerative colitis or Crohn's disease, or a healthy co-twin of an affected twin (not recorded which). The CDR3 runs from the conserved cysteine through the conserved F or W.

j_gene: TRBJ2-3
v_gene: TRBV27
CDR3aa: CASSKLAGVPDTQYF

j_gene: TRBJ1-1
v_gene: TRBV28
CDR3aa: CASSWPASGNTEAFF

j_gene: TRBJ2-2
v_gene: TRBV28
CDR3aa: CASSFSSGRAEETGELFF

j_gene: TRBJ2-1
v_gene: TRBV10-3
CDR3aa: CAISDFKSGQYHEQFF

j_gene: TRBJ2-3
v_gene: TRBV7-7
CDR3aa: CASSLIPADRPVDTQYF

j_gene: TRBJ2-5
v_gene: TRBV4-2
CDR3aa: CASSQTTSGRETQYF

j_gene: TRBJ2-3
v_gene: TRBV4-3
CDR3aa: CASSQGGTSGRTDTQYF

j_gene: TRBJ2-7
v_gene: TRBV5-6
CDR3aa: CASSNDITSYEQYF

j_gene: TRBJ1-3
v_gene: TRBV12-3/TRBV12-4
CDR3aa: CASGDRGFNTIYF

j_gene: TRBJ2-3
v_gene: TRBV5-1
CDR3aa: CASSTPVRFRDTQYF

j_gene: TRBJ2-7
v_gene: TRBV5-1
CDR3aa: CASTKQGKPYEQYF

j_gene: TRBJ2-7
v_gene: TRBV7-2
CDR3aa: CASSLSGTRSYEQYF

j_gene: TRBJ1-5
v_gene: TRBV20-1
CDR3aa: CSAPAYGTGDGAPGQPQHF

j_gene: TRBJ1-1
v_gene: TRBV6-5
CDR3aa: CASSYSTGDAEAFF

j_gene: TRBJ2-7
v_gene: TRBV5-4
CDR3aa: CASSTSDSYEQYF

j_gene: TRBJ2-4
v_gene: TRBV18
CDR3aa: CASSPPQGKGIQYF

j_gene: TRBJ2-7
v_gene: TRBV4-1
CDR3aa: CASSQPRGALNYEQYF

j_gene: TRBJ2-5
v_gene: TRBV24-1
CDR3aa: CATSAVGGETQYF

j_gene: TRBJ2-4
v_gene: TRBV4-1
CDR3aa: CASSQGDREQNIQYF

j_gene: TRBJ2-2
v_gene: TRBV12-3/TRBV12-4
CDR3aa: CASSLILAGAGELFF

j_gene: TRBJ2-7
v_gene: TRBV5-4
CDR3aa: CASSFPGQTDEQYF

j_gene: TRBJ1-1
v_gene: TRBV6-5
CDR3aa: CASSYTGQGKNTEAFF

j_gene: TRBJ2-7
v_gene: TRBV4-3
CDR3aa: CASSQILAYEQYF

j_gene: TRBJ2-1
v_gene: TRBV20-1
CDR3aa: CSASLGGENEQFF

j_gene: TRBJ2-3
v_gene: TRBV5-1
CDR3aa: CASSLAGGIASGNTQYF

j_gene: TRBJ2-1
v_gene: TRBV9
CDR3aa: CASSIAPGRLNEQFF

j_gene: TRBJ2-7
v_gene: TRBV20-1
CDR3aa: CSATGLQYEQYF

j_gene: TRBJ2-1
v_gene: TRBV7-2
CDR3aa: CASSLAPLWAGGSYEQFF

j_gene: TRBJ2-5
v_gene: TRBV12-3/TRBV12-4
CDR3aa: CASSQGPGAAGETQYF

j_gene: TRBJ1-1
v_gene: TRBV28
CDR3aa: CASSLYSEFTEAFF

j_gene: TRBJ1-5
v_gene: TRBV5-6
CDR3aa: CASSILGGNQPQHF

j_gene: TRBJ2-1
v_gene: TRBV24-1
CDR3aa: CATSDLGQTYNEQFF

j_gene: TRBJ2-5
v_gene: TRBV28
CDR3aa: CASSRTEETQYF

j_gene: TRBJ2-3
v_gene: TRBV7-7
CDR3aa: CASSSDMSTDTQYF

j_gene: TRBJ2-3
v_gene: TRBV5-1
CDR3aa: CASNALFYLSSSDSTDTQYF

j_gene: TRBJ1-1
v_gene: TRBV29-1
CDR3aa: CSAVGGTGGMNTEAFF